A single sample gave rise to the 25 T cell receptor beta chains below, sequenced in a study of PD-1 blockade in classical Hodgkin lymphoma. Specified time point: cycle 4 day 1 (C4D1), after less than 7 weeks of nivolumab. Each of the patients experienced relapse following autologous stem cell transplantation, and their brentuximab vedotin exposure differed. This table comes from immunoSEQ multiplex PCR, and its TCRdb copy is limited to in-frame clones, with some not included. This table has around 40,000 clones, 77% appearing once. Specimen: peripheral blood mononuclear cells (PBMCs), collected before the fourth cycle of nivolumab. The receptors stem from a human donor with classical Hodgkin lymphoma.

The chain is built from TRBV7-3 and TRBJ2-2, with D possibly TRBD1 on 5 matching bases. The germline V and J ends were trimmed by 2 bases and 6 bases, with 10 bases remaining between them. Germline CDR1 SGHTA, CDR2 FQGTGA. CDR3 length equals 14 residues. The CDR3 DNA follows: TGTGCCAGCAGCTTATATCAGGGTGCCGGGGAGCTGTTTTTT. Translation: CASSLYQGAGELFF.

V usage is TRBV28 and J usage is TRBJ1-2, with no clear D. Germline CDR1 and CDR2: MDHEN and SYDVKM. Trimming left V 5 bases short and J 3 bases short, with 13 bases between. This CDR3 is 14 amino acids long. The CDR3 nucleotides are TGTGCCAGCAGTCCTGAAGAAAGGGACTATGGCTACACCTTC. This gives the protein CASSPEERDYGYTF.

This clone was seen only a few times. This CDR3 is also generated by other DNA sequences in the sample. CDR3 sequence: CASSYSRTGGFVVAFF. As DNA, the CDR3 is TGTGCCAGCAGTTACTCACGGACAGGTGGTTTCGTTGTAGCTTTCTTT. The genes are TRBV6-5 and TRBJ1-1, with 7 bases that match TRBD1. Germline V gives CDR1 MNHEY, CDR2 SVGAGI. The length of the CDR3 is 16 residues. J gave up 10 bases and V 0 bases, and 14 bases lay outside the gene matches.

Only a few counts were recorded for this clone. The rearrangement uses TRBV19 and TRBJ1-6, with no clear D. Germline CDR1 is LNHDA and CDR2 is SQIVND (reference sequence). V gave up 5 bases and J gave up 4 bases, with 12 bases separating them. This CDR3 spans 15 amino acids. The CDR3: CASSRAGGYNSPLHF. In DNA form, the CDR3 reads TGTGCCAGTAGTCGAGCGGGCGGATATAATTCACCCCTCCACTTT.

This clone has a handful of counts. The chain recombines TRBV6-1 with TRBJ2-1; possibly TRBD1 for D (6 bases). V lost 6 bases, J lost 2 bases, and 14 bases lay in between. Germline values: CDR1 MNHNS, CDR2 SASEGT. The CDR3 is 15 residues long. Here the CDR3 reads CASRDRSGAYNEQFF. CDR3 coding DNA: TGTGCCAGCAGGGACCGGTCAGGGGCCTACAATGAGCAGTTCTTC.

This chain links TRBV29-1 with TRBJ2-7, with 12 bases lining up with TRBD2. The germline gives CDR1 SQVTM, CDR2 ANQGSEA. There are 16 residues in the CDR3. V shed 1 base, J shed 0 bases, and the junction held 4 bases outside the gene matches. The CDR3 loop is CSVEVTSGGNSYEQYF. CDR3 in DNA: TGCAGCGTTGAAGTTACTAGCGGGGGGAACTCCTACGAGCAGTACTTC.

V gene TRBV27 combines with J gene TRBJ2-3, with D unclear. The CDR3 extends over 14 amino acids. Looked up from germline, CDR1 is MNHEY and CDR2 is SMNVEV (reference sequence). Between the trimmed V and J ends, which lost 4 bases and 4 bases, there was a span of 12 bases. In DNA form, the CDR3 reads TGTGCCAGCAGTTCAGAACTGGAGTCAGATACGCAGTATTTT. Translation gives CASSSELESDTQYF.

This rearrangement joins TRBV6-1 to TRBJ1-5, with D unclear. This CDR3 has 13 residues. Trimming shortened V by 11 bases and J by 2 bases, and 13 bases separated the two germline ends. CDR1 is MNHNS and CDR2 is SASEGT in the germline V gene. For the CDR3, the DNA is TGTGCCTCTAGACCGTGGGGCAATCAGCCCCAGCATTTT. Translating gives CASRPWGNQPQHF.

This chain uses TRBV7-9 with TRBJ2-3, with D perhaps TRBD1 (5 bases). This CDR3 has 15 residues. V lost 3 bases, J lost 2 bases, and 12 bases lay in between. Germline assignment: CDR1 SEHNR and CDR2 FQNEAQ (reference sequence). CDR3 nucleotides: TGTGCCAGCAGCTTTACAGGAGTCTACACAGATACGCAGTATTTT. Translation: CASSFTGVYTDTQYF. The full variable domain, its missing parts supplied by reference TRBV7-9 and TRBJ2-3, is DTGVSQNPRHKITKRGQNVTFRCDPISEHNRLYWYRQTLGQGPEFLTYFQNEAQLEKSRLLSDRFSAERPKGSFSTLEIQRTEQGDSAMYLCASSFTGVYTDTQYFGPGTRLTVL.

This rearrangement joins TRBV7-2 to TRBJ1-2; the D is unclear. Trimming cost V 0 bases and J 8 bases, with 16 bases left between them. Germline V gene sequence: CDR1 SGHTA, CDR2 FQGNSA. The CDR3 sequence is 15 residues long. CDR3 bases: TGTGCCAGCAGCTTAGCATTCCGGGCGGGTATAGGCTACACCTTC. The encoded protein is CASSLAFRAGIGYTF.

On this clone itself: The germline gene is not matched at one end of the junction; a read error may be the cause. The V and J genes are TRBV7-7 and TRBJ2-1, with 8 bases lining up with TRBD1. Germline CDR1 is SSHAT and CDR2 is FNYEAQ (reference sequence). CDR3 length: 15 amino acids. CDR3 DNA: TGTGCTAGCAGCTCCGGACAGGGCATCAACAATGAGCAGTTCTTC. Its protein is CASSSGQGINNEQFF. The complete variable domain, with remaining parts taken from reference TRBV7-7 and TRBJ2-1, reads GAGVSQSPRYKVTKRGQDVTLRCDPISSHATLYWYQQALGQGPEFLTYFNYEAQPDKSGLPSDRFSAERPEGSISTLTIQRTEQRDSAMYRCASSSGQGINNEQFFGPGTRLTVL.

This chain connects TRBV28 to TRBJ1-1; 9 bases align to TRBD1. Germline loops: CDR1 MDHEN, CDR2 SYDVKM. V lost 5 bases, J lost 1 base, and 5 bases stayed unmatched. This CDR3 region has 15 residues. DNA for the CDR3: TGTGCCAGCAGTCAACCGGGACAGGGGAACACTGAAGCTTTCTTT. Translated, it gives CASSQPGQGNTEAFF.

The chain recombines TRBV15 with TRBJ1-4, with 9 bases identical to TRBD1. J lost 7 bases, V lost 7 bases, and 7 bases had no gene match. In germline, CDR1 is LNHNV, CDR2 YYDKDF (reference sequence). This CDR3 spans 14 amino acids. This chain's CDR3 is CATTPTGGGEKLFF. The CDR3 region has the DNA TGTGCCACCACCCCGACAGGGGGAGGTGAAAAACTGTTTTTT.

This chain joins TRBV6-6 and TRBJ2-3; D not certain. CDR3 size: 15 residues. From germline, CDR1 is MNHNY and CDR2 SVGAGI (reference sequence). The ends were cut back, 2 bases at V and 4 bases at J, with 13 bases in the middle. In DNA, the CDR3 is TGTGCCAGCAGTTACAGCTCGGTAGCCCCAGATACGCAGTATTTT. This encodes CASSYSSVAPDTQYF.

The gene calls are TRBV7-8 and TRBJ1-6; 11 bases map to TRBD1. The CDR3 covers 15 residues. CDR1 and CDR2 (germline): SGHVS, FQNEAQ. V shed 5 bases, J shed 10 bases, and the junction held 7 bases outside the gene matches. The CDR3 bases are TGTGCCAGCAGCCTAAGGACAGGGGGCACATCACCCCTCCACTTT. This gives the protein CASSLRTGGTSPLHF.

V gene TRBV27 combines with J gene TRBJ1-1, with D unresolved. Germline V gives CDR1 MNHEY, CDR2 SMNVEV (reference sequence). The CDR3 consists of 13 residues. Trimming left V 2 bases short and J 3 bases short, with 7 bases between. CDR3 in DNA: TGTGCCAGCAGTTTAGACCTCCACACTGAAGCTTTCTTT. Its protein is CASSLDLHTEAFF.

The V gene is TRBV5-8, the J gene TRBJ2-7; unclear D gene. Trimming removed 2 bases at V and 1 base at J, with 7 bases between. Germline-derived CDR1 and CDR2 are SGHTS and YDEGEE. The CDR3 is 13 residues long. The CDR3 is CASSLLGSYEQYF. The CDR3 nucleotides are TGTGCCAGCAGCTTATTAGGGTCCTACGAGCAGTACTTC.

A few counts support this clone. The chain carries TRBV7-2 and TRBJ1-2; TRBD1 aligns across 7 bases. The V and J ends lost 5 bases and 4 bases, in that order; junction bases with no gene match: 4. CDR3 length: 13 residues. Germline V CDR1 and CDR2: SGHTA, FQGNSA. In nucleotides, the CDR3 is TGTGCCAGCAGCCTGGACAGGTCCTATGGCTACACCTTC. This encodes CASSLDRSYGYTF.

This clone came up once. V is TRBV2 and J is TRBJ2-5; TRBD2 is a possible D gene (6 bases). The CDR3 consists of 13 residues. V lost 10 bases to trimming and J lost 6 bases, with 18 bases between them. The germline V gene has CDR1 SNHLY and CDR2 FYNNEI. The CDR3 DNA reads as TGTGCCATCAGGAAAGGGGAGGTCAAGACCCAGTACTTC. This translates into CAIRKGEVKTQYF. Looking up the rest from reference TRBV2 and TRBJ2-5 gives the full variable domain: EPEVTQTPSHQVTQMGQEVILRCVPISNHLYFYWYRQILGQKVEFLVSFYNNEISEKSEIFDDQFSVERPDGSNFTLKIRSTKLEDSAMYFCAIRKGEVKTQYFGPGTRLLVL.

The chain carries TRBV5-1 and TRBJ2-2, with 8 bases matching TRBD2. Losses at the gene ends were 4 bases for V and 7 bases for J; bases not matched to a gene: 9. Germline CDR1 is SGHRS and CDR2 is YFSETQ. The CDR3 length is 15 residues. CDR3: CASSPSGGPDGELFF. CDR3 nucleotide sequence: TGCGCCAGCAGCCCGTCGGGGGGGCCTGACGGGGAGCTGTTTTTT. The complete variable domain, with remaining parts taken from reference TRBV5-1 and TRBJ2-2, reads KAGVTQTPRYLIKTRGQQVTLSCSPISGHRSVSWYQQTPGQGLQFLFEYFSETQRNKGNFPGRFSGRQFSNSRSEMNVSTLELGDSALYLCASSPSGGPDGELFFGEGSRLTVL.

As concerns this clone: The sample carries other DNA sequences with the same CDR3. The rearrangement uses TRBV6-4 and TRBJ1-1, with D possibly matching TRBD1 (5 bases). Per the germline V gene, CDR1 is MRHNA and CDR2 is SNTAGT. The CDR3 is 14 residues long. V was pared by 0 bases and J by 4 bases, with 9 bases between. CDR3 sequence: CASSDSSRATEAFF. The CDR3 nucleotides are TGTGCCAGCAGTGACTCTTCCAGGGCCACTGAAGCTTTCTTT.

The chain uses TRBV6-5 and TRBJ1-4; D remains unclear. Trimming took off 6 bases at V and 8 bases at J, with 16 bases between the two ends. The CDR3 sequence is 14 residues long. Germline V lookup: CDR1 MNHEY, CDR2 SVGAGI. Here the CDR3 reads CASRTRRDEEKLFF. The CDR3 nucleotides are TGTGCCAGCAGAACACGACGGGATGAAGAAAAACTGTTTTTT.

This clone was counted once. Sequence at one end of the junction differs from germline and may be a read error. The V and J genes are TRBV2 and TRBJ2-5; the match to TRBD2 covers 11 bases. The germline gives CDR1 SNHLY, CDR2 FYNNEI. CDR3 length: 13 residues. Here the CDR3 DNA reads TGTGCCAGCAGTGAAGAAAGGGTAGCGGGGGGGGACTTC. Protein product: CASSEERVAGGDF.

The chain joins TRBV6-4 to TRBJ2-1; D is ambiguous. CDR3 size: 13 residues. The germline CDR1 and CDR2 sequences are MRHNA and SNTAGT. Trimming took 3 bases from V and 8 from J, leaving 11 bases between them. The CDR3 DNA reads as TGTGCCAGCAGTGATGGGCGCTTCGATGAGCAGTTCTTC. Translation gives CASSDGRFDEQFF.

In DNA form, the CDR3 reads TGTGCCAGCAGTTACTCGGCAGGGATTCACGAGCAGTACTTC. Translated, it gives CASSYSAGIHEQYF. The chain couples TRBV6-5 to TRBJ2-7, with D possibly being TRBD1 (5 bases). The CDR3 contains 14 residues. V lost 0 bases to trimming and J lost 5 bases, with 11 bases between them. Germline CDR1 and CDR2: MNHEY and SVGAGI.